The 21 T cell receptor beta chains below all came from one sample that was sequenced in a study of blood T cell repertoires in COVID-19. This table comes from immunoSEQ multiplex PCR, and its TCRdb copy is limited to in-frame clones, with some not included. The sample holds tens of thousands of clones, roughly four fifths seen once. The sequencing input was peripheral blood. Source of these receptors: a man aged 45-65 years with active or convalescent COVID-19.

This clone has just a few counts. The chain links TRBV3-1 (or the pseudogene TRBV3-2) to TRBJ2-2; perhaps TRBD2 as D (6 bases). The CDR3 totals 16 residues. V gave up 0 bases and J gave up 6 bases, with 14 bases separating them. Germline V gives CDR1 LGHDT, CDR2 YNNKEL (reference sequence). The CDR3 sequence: CASSQEAGSGAGELFF. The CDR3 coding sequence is TGTGCCAGCAGCCAAGAGGCGGGTTCGGGGGCCGGGGAGCTGTTTTTT.

CDR3: CASSLVGRGQPQHF. The CDR3 DNA reads TGTGCCAGCAGCTTAGTGGGTCGGGGTCAGCCCCAGCATTTT. V and J are TRBV7-2 and TRBJ1-5; D uncertain. This CDR3 region has 14 residues. Trimming removed 1 base from V and 6 bases from J, with 10 bases in between. CDR1 and CDR2 (germline): SGHTA, FQGNSA.

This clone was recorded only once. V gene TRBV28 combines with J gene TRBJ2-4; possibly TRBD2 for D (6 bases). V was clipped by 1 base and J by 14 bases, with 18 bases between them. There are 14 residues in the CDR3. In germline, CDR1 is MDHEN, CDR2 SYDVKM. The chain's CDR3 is CASSLSLTVAVEYF. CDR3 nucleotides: TGTGCCAGCAGTTTATCCCTAACAGTAGCGGTCGAGTACTTC.

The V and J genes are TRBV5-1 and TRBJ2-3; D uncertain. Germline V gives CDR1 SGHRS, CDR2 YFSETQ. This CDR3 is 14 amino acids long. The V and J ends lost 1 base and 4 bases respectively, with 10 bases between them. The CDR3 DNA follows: TGCGCCAGCAGCTTGAGAACGGTAGCAGATACGCAGTATTTT. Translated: CASSLRTVADTQYF.

In nucleotides, the CDR3 is TGTGCCAGCAGCTTCTCGCTACAGGGGGCGTACGAGCAGTACGTC. The encoded protein is CASSFSLQGAYEQYV. This chain links TRBV11-2 with TRBJ2-7; 9 bases agree with TRBD1. Germline V gene sequence: CDR1 SGHAT, CDR2 FQNNGV. The CDR3 is made up of 15 amino acids. J gave up 4 bases and V 3 bases, and 7 bases lay outside the gene matches.

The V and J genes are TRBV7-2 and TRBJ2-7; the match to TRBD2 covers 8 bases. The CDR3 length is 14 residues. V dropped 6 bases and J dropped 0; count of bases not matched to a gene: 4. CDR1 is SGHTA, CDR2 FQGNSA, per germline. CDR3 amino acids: CASSSGGGSYEQYF. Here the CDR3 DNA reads TGTGCCAGCAGTTCGGGGGGGGGCTCCTACGAGCAGTACTTC.

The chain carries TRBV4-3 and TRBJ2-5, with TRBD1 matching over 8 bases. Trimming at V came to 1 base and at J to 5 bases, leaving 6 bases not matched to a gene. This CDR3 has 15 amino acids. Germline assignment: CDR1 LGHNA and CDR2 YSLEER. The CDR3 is CASSQGQGAPETQYF. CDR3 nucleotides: TGCGCCAGCAGCCAAGGTCAGGGGGCGCCGGAGACCCAGTACTTC.

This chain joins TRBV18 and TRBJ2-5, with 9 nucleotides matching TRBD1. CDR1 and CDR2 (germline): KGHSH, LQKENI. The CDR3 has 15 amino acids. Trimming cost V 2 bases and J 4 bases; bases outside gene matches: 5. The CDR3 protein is CASSPLGTGIETQYF. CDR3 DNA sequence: TGTGCCAGCTCACCATTGGGGACAGGGATAGAGACCCAGTACTTC.

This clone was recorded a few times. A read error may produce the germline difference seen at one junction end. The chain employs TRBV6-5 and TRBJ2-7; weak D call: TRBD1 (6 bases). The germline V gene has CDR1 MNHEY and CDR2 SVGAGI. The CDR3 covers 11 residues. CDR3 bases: TGTGCCAGCAGAGGGACAATTCAGTTCGGTTTC. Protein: CASRGTIQFGF.

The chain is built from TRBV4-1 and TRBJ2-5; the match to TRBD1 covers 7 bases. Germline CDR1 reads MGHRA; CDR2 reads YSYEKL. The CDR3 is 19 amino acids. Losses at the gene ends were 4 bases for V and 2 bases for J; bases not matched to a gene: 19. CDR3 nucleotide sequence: TGCGCCAGCAGCCGCCACAAGGGATCTTTCGGACAGGAGCAAGAGACCCAGTACTTC. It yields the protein CASSRHKGSFGQEQETQYF.

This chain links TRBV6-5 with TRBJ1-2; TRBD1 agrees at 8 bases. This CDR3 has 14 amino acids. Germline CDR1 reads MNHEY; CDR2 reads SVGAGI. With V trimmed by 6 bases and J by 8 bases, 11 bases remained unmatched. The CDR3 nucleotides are TGTGCCAGCAGCGCAGGGGGCACCATGTACGGCTACACCTTC. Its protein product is CASSAGGTMYGYTF.

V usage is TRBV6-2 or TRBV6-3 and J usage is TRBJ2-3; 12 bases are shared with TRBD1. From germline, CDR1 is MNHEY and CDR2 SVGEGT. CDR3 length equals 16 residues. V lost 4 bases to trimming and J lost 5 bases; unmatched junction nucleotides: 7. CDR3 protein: CASSSPGQGAEDTQYF. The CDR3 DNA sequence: TGTGCCAGCAGTTCCCCGGGACAGGGGGCGGAAGATACGCAGTATTTT.

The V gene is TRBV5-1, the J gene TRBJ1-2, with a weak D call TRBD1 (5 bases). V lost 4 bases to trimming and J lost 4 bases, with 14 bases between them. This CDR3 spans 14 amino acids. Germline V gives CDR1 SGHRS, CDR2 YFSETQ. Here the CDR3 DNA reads TGCGCCAGCAGCCTGACCAGGGTTCCCTATGGCTACACCTTC. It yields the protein CASSLTRVPYGYTF.

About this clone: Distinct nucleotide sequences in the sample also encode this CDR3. In DNA, the CDR3 is TGCGCCAGCAGCCAAGATACGGGTAGCAATCAGCCCCAGCATTTT. The encoded protein is CASSQDTGSNQPQHF. The chain joins TRBV4-3 to TRBJ1-5, with D unclear. Trimming took off 0 bases at V and 0 bases at J, with 6 bases between the two ends. CDR3 length equals 15 residues. Germline CDR1 is LGHNA and CDR2 is YSLEER.

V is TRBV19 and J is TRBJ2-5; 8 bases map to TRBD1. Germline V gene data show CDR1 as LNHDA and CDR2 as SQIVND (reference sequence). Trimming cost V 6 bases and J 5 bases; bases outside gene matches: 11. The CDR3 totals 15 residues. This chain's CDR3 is CASSDYTRDRETQYF. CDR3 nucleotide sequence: TGTGCCAGTAGCGATTATACCCGGGACAGGGAGACCCAGTACTTC. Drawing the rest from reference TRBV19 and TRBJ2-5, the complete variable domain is DGGITQSPKYLFRKEGQNVTLSCEQNLNHDAMYWYRQDPGQGLRLIYYSQIVNDFQKGDIAEGYSVSREKKESFPLTVTSAQKNPTAFYLCASSDYTRDRETQYFGPGTRLLVL.

CDR3 region: CASSAPEGGRAPLHF. CDR3 bases: TGTGCCAGTAGTGCTCCGGAGGGGGGGAGGGCACCCCTCCACTTT. J is TRBJ1-6 and V is TRBV19; D possibly corresponds to TRBD1 (6 bases). The CDR3 is 15 residues long. Trimming cost V 5 bases and J 11 bases, with 19 bases left between them. The germline gives CDR1 LNHDA, CDR2 SQIVND (reference sequence).

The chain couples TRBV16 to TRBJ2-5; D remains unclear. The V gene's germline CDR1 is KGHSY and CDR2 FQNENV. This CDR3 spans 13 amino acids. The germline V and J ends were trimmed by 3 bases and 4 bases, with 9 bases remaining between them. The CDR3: CASSQTIAETQYF. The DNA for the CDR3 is TGTGCCAGCAGCCAGACGATAGCAGAGACCCAGTACTTC.

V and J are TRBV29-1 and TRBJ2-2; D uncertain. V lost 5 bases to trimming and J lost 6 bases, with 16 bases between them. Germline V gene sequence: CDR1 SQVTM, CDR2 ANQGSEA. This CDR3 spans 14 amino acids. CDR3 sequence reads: CSVKSKSVSGELFF. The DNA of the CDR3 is TGCAGCGTTAAATCAAAGAGTGTATCCGGGGAGCTGTTTTTT.

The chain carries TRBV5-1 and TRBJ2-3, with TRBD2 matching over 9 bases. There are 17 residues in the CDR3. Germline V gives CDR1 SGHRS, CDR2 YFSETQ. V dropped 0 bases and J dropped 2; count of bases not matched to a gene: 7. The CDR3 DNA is TGCGCCAGCAGCTTGGAAGTAGCGGGGGCTTCCACAGATACGCAGTATTTT. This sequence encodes CASSLEVAGASTDTQYF. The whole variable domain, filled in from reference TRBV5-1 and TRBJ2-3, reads KAGVTQTPRYLIKTRGQQVTLSCSPISGHRSVSWYQQTPGQGLQFLFEYFSETQRNKGNFPGRFSGRQFSNSRSEMNVSTLELGDSALYLCASSLEVAGASTDTQYFGPGTRLTVL.

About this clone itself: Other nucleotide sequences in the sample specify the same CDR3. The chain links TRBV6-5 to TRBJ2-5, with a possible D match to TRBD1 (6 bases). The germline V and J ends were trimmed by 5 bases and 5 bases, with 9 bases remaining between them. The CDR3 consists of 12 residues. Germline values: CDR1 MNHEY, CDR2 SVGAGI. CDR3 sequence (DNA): TGTGCCAGCAGTACAGGGTCCGAGACCCAGTACTTC. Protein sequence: CASSTGSETQYF.

CDR3 amino acids: CASRGSANTGELFF. CDR3 nucleotide sequence: TGTGCCAGCAGGGGGAGCGCGAACACCGGGGAGCTGTTTTTT. This sequence joins TRBV13 and TRBJ2-2; tentative D call: TRBD2 (5 bases). V gave up 6 bases and J gave up 0 bases, with 8 bases separating them. Germline V gives CDR1 PRHDT, CDR2 FYEKMQ (reference sequence). There are 14 residues in the CDR3. Full variable domain (remainder filled in from reference TRBV13 and TRBJ2-2): AAGVIQSPRHLIKEKRETATLKCYPIPRHDTVYWYQQGPGQDPQFLISFYEKMQSDKGSIPDRFSAQQFSDYHSELNMSSLELGDSALYFCASRGSANTGELFFGEGSRLTVL.